Given below is one T cell receptor (beta chain) in context. This clonotype was counted many times. Its antigen is still unknown. Nothing much larger sits one base from this clone, and base qualities are not available. This specimen belongs to a study of T-cell memory formation after mild COVID-19 (dated by TCRdb to about 2021). With respect to the entire study: TCR sequence clusters from the two donors were found to be largely donor specific. T-cell clones expanding and contracting after mild COVID-19 in a couple of donors were tracked by longitudinal TCRalpha and TCRbeta repertoire sequencing. Two young, previously healthy adult volunteers made up the cohort, one male and one female. Overall results and qualifications from the work: Only a couple of mild cases were covered by the study, and larger cohorts that include severe cases with pre-infection samples were considered necessary. The second-wave clones that peaked on day 37 were not confirmed to be SARS-CoV-2 specific. Contracting CD4+ clones were located mainly in the CM and EM memory subsets, whereas CD8+ clones were found to be enriched in EMRA. Some responding clones were found in pre-infection memory, which suggests that pre-existing cross-reactive memory T cells took part in the SARS-CoV-2 response. Clones that contracted from day 15 to 85 showed balanced CD4/CD8 phenotypes, whereas a second wave of clones that expanded from day 15 to 37 leaned towards CD4+.

Ficoll-Paque density gradient centrifugation was the method used to isolate PBMCs. Sequenced on an Illumina NovaSeq 6000. TCRalpha and TCRbeta cDNA libraries were constructed by 5'RACE with constant-segment primers, with sample barcodes and unique molecular identifiers being introduced. Trizol reagent was used to extract RNA from every sample. Libraries were amplified in two PCR steps, with a second sample barcode and Illumina TruSeq adapters added in the second step. Sequencing of libraries was performed on an Illumina NovaSeq with 2 x 150 bp paired-end reads. For the original study's pipeline: Reads were demultiplexed and collapsed into UMI-guided consensus sequences with migec v1.2.7. Using mixcr v2.1.11, the UMI consensuses were aligned to TRA and TRB V and J templates and assembled into clonotypes. A clonotype was counted as expanded or contracted only when both edgeR and NoisET called the clonotype significant, with the noise models trained on biological replicates. For edgeR calls, a false discovery rate-adjusted p below 0.01 and a log2 fold-change threshold of 1 were applied. As an exploratory analysis of dynamics, max-normalized trajectories of the 1000 most abundant clonotypes were examined with PCA combined with hierarchical clustering. Separately sequenced CD4+ and CD8+ repertoires were used to assign the CD4 or CD8 phenotype of responding clones. TCRdb reanalyzed the raw reads on its own, using fastp at Q25 for trimming and MiXCR for clone calling, and kept in-frame beta chains. Records with the same CDR3 protein are collapsed into one entry carrying the most frequent genes and DNA. The V and J calls and clone size come from TCRdb's table, not from the authors' own analysis. The sample has roughly 160,000 distinct CDR3 sequences on record, around a tenth of them singletons. The ten largest clones take up 3.8% of the sample.

This clonotype was obtained from a man in his late teens or twenties who had mild COVID-19 (a few samples of this study predate the infection). The sample titles of this study are shuffled in the database, so cell type and time point are left out; the donor was told from shared clones. Sequencing was carried out using PBMCs or a T cell subset sorted from them (not recorded which).

The bases read TGCAGCGCAAATGTCGGCGGCCGTAATGAAAAACTGTTTTTT. Its protein product is CSANVGGRNEKLFF. This chain joins TRBV29-1 to TRBJ1-4; there is no confident call for the D gene. The junction shows trimming of 7 bases on V and 4 bases on J, plus 16 bases between the germline ends. CDR1 SQVTM and CDR2 ANQGSEA were looked up in the germline V gene. From the cysteine up to the phenylalanine, the CDR3 has a length of 14 residues. The read is trimmed to its CDR3 DNA, 42 bases read in frame from base 1.